This TCR beta chain was captured by sequencing in a study of T cells after yellow fever vaccination. The wider study: In the case of low-cell-number fractions, SMART-Seq v4 Ultra Low Input was used for preparation.

This clonotype was counted between two and nine times. The antigen is undetermined. General study results and limits: High-abundance clonotypes from the bulk population could contaminate FACS-sorted repertoires. The secondary response showed a weaker magnitude and a faster peak, day 5 versus 15.

CDR1 is SGHAT, CDR2 FQNNGV, per germline. J gave up 4 bases and V 7 bases, and 2 bases lay outside the gene matches. This CDR3 spans 14 amino acids. TCRdb reanalysed the 5' RACE reads using MiXCR and keeps one entry per CDR3 protein. In the table there are roughly 300,000 distinct CDR3 sequences, about 7.8% of which are singletons. This sequence originates from a man aged 18 to 29 who received the YFV17D yellow fever vaccine. Sequenced material: PBMCs, taken 35 to 50 days after the first yellow fever vaccination. This chain uses TRBV11-2 with TRBJ2-2, with 11 bases aligning to TRBD1. CDR3 sequence: CASIGTGGTGELFF. As DNA, the CDR3 is TGTGCCAGCATCGGGACAGGGGGCACCGGGGAGCTGTTTTTT.